The rows below give T cell receptor beta chains drawn from one sample of a study of monozygotic twins with inflammatory bowel disease. From its re-call of the 5' RACE reads, TCRdb lists each CDR3 protein once, without DNA. The sample has approximately 330,000 distinct CDR3 sequences, and its top ten clones hold 2%. The sequencing input was blood. These receptor sequences come from a human donor with ulcerative colitis or Crohn's disease, or a healthy co-twin of an affected twin (not recorded which). Each CDR3 is given with its conserved first and last residue. Each record gives: J gene, V gene, CDR3 protein.

>TRBJ2-7|TRBV20-1
CSATGEDSYEQYF
>TRBJ2-1|TRBV5-1
CASSLSPLAGYNEQFF
>TRBJ1-5|TRBV27
CASSIDRGPQHF
>TRBJ2-1|TRBV7-2
CASSLELKTVHEQFF
>TRBJ2-7|TRBV27
CASSLDSDVSYEQYF
>TRBJ2-7|TRBV28
CASSLPHEQYF
>TRBJ2-6|TRBV10-2
CAGRRQGAGANVLTF
>TRBJ2-7|TRBV7-9
CASSPGTGPVQQYF
>TRBJ1-5|TRBV25-1
CASSESSTLGNQPQHF
>TRBJ2-2|TRBV7-2
CASSLVRTTGELFF
>TRBJ2-5|TRBV14
CASSQVTQGETQYF
>TRBJ2-3|TRBV7-8
CASTPGETDTQYF
>TRBJ2-7|TRBV5-1
CASSPEGYIYEQYF
>TRBJ2-1|TRBV18
CASSPRTVSYNEQFF
>TRBJ2-1|TRBV5-1
CAGSSGTRDNEQFF
>TRBJ2-3|TRBV18
CASSPLDAADTQYF
>TRBJ2-7|TRBV12-3/TRBV12-4
CASSPDGQGVYEQYF
>TRBJ2-5|TRBV5-6
CASRELGGAGETQYF
>TRBJ2-7|TRBV20-1
CSAYAQLGPSYEQYF
>TRBJ2-3|TRBV27
CASSLVRPPDTQYF
>TRBJ2-7|TRBV5-1
CASRWGQWVNEQYF
>TRBJ2-1|TRBV27
CASSSMTGINEQFF
>TRBJ2-7|TRBV11-2
CASSLDLIPNYEQYF
>TRBJ2-3|TRBV5-1
CASRGRTSTDTQYF
>TRBJ2-1|TRBV4-1
CASSQDRAYNEQFF
>TRBJ2-2|TRBV12-3/TRBV12-4
CASRGGQGTSTGELFF
>TRBJ2-3|TRBV5-4
CASSLVQGGTDTQYF
>TRBJ2-3|TRBV11-2
CASSLSGLAGISTDTQYF